This T cell receptor (beta chain) was found in a study of blood T cell repertoires in COVID-19 (dated by TCRdb to about 2020). Looking at the study overall: Samples from collaborators originated in the United States, Italy and Spain and spanned both the acute and convalescent phases of COVID-19. The prospective study material was composed of cDNA or gDNA derived from T cells, B-cell-depleted T cells, or PBMCs. Subjects who had been exposed to COVID-19, were actively infected with it, or had recovered from it provided the deeply sampled blood TCRbeta repertoires that made up the dataset. A freely available public database, intended as a resource for researchers studying the immune response to SARS-CoV-2, is where the repertoires were released. The samples were drawn from the first 160 participants of the ongoing ImmuneRACE study and from 1,254 subjects provided by 6 global collaborators. The sample metadata nearly always contained a de-identified subject ID, COVID-19 status, age in years and sex. HLA class I and class II types, where available, came from metadata supplied by the sample provider rather than from assay-based typing. What the authors observed across the whole study: The quantity of clinical and demographic metadata differed by source and by participant and was supplied without curation.

The collaborating institutions used their own protocols to collect whole blood in K2EDTA tubes. For TCRbeta analysis, collaborator samples were shipped as frozen whole blood, as isolated PBMCs, or as DNA extracted from either sample type. The germline V gene (reference sequence) provides CDR1 SEHNR and CDR2 FQNEAQ. At the junction V is shortened by 6 bases and J by 7 bases, with 19 bases in between. The CDR3 goes from the cysteine to the phenylalanine over 15 residues. The DNA shown is the 45-base CDR3, in frame from base 1. The immunoSEQ Assay, a bias-controlled multiplex PCR, was used to amplify TCRbeta CDR3 regions from genomic DNA. As for the authors' bioinformatics: The number of nucleated cells in each sample was estimated by amplification of reference gene primers within the assay. Sequence reads were collapsed and filtered to measure the absolute abundance of every unique TCRbeta CDR3 rearrangement. For each sample, productive Simpson clonality was calculated as the square root of Simpson's diversity index over productive rearrangements. TCRdb's version of the immuneACCESS table is confined to in-frame rearrangements and falls short of the full clone set. An unresolved V gene accounts for under half of the shortfall where checked; the remainder is of unknown origin. V, J and clone size are taken as reported in that table, and D and trimming were inferred from the DNA itself. In this sample the table shows approximately 140,000 clones, roughly 90% of which occur a single time. Clones ranked in the top ten supply more than 2% of the sample.

A remark on this clone: Its recognized antigen is unknown. No base quality values were provided; no much bigger clone lies one nucleotide off.

Sequencing input: peripheral blood. The origin of this receptor is a man between 70 and 80 years old with active COVID-19. This sequence uses TRBV7-9 and TRBJ2-1; TRBD2 might be the D gene, on 7 matching bases. This receptor has the CDR3 CASRRLAGVENEQFF. The DNA sequence is as follows: TGTGCCAGCAGACGACTAGCAGGGGTAGAGAATGAGCAGTTCTTC.